This T cell receptor beta chain came from a study of blood T cells in healthy people across ages. Remarks on this clonotype: No antigen is known for it. Possible read error: a much larger clone is one base away.

All donors came from Russia, were Caucasian and healthy, and spanned ages about 6 to 100. Using a J-beta primer mix together with a sample-barcoded 5' primer, a second PCR was run for 7 to 11 cycles. Via MiXCR, TCRdb re-called the 5' RACE reads, giving one row per CDR3 protein. This sample has about 650,000 distinct CDR3 sequences, with around 52% found just once. Findings of the study overall: Unsorted PBMCs ruled out conclusive naive versus antigen-experienced comparison.

The sequencing sample was made of blood. The source is a woman older than 75 in good health.

The CDR3 protein is CVSSRLGQGYGYTF. The CDR3 DNA sequence: TGTGTCAGCAGCCGCTTGGGACAGGGCTATGGCTACACCTTC. The V gene is TRBV3-1, the J gene TRBJ1-2, with 9 bases identical to TRBD1. Germline values: CDR1 LGHDT, CDR2 YNNKEL (reference sequence). The CDR3 covers 14 residues.